This TCR beta chain originates from a study of cytomegalovirus exposure and HLA in healthy donors. The study ran its PCR with 60 Vbeta and 13 Jbeta primers. Under the authors' procedure: Later, 80 million or so unique TCR beta chains were counted in an analysis, and around 11 million of them were shared. TCRdb keeps only in-frame clones here, not all; method: immunoSEQ multiplex PCR. That table gives V, J and clone size, and the DNA gave D and trimming. The sample lists more than 90,000 clones, around 80% occurring once. Study-wide results and caveats: Per a later analysis, 16,951 TCR beta sequences showed association with HLA alleles at 0.05 false discovery rate.

Healthy donors of bone marrow made up the group. V dropped 4 bases and J dropped 7 bases, with 8 bases sitting between them. The CDR3 covers 12 residues. Germline V CDR1 and CDR2: MGHDK, SYGVNS. As to this clone: Its antigen is not identified.

The gene calls are TRBV25-1 and TRBJ1-5; no reliable D call. The receptor was derived from a woman aged 55-69 years in good health and CMV-seronegative. Specimen: PBMCs. The CDR3 coding sequence is TGTGCCAGCAGTGTGGGAGGCCAGCCCCAGCATTTT. Amino acid sequence: CASSVGGQPQHF.